The clone carrying this T cell receptor (beta chain) was seen more than once but under ten times. Its antigen is not known. TCRdb reprocessed the reads via MiXCR and lists one record per CDR3 protein. The table lists approximately 990,000 distinct CDR3 sequences, about 33% of them singletons, with around 15% in the top ten. This entry is derived from a study of T cell repertoires in cytomegalovirus infection. Study at large: Epitope selection comprised recently identified HLA-C-restricted CMV epitopes and well-studied HLA-B-restricted CMV epitopes. Public TCR beta signatures marked donors with CMV infection and the matching HLA.

Study-level findings and limits: Ex vivo, HLA-C-restricted CMV-specific TCR beta clonotypes prevailed over the rest of the response. Based on cumulative public TCR beta family frequency, carriers of CMV plus the relevant HLA were identified.

The CDR3 covers 12 residues. Trimming stripped 6 bases from V and 8 bases from J, with 11 bases between. The sequence was obtained from a human donor in good health (CMV status not recorded). Some clones in this sample may be carry-over from other donors' samples. The sequencing used cultured CD8+ T cells from PBMCs, collected from culture after CMV antigen stimulation. The chain has TRBV12-3 or TRBV12-4 and TRBJ2-4; maybe TRBD1 (6 bases). The chain's CDR3 is CASRTGNDIQYF. CDR3 sequence (DNA): TGTGCCAGCAGAACAGGGAATGACATTCAGTACTTC.